A selection of T cell receptor beta chains follows, all from one sample in a study of T cell repertoires in cytomegalovirus infection. Their recognized antigens are unknown. TCRdb analysed the reads with MiXCR anew, one entry per CDR3 protein. Among a few hundred thousand distinct CDR3 sequences listed, about two fifths were seen once. The sequencing here drew on cultured PBMCs, taken from culture after CMV antigen stimulation. The receptors here all came from a human donor in good health (CMV status not recorded). Some clones in this sample may be carry-over from other donors' samples. Both conserved end residues are part of each CDR3. Size values are once, few and many counts, or a class for expanded clones, and some rows have none.

V gene	J gene	clone size	CDR3 protein
TRBV6-6	TRBJ2-7	.	CASRTSSGGTEQYF
TRBV6-2/TRBV6-3	TRBJ2-1	.	CASSYGLGRGYNEQFF
TRBV7-9	TRBJ1-2	few	CASSLSPEDYGYTF
TRBV20-1	TRBJ1-3	.	CSARSGNTIYF
TRBV7-6	TRBJ2-5	.	CASSLSSDGETQYF
TRBV4-1	TRBJ1-5	few	CASSQEAVRQPQHF
TRBV20-1	TRBJ1-2	few	CSASQGADYGYTF
TRBV7-8	TRBJ2-1	.	CASSLPRLINNEQFF
TRBV6-6	TRBJ1-4	few	CASSYSMMRGTNEKLFF
TRBV12-3/TRBV12-4	TRBJ2-7	few	CASSLDADLGGGEQYF
TRBV2	TRBJ2-1	.	CASDKESKPSYEQFF
TRBV11-3	TRBJ1-1	few	CASSLDWTREAFF
TRBV27	TRBJ2-7	.	CASQGASEQYF